The 15 T cell receptor beta chains below were found in one sample sequenced in a study of T cell responses to AZD1222 COVID-19 vaccine. Measured with immunoSEQ multiplex PCR; TCRdb has only the in-frame clones, and not every one. The sample includes about 180,000 clones, approximately 92% of them seen just once. The sequencing used peripheral blood, collected 28 days after the second dose of the MenACWY control vaccine. These receptors all come from an adult who received the MenACWY meningococcal vaccine as a control.

The chain uses TRBV5-4 and TRBJ1-3; D possibly corresponds to TRBD1 (6 bases). This CDR3 is 14 amino acids long. Germline CDR1 is SGHNT and CDR2 is YYREEE (reference sequence). The ends were cut back, 4 bases at V and 2 bases at J, with 10 bases in the middle. The CDR3 reads CASSNGGPGNTIYF. The CDR3 nucleotides are TGTGCCAGCAGCAACGGGGGCCCTGGAAACACCATATATTTT.

The V call is TRBV19, the J call TRBJ1-2, with TRBD1 matching 10 bases. With 10 bases clipped from V and 7 bases from J, the junction kept 12 bases outside the gene matches. CDR3 length equals 14 residues. Germline CDR1 reads LNHDA; CDR2 reads SQIVND (reference sequence). CDR3 amino acids: CATGIGTGVTGYTF. CDR3 sequence (DNA): TGTGCCACAGGGATCGGGACAGGGGTTACTGGCTACACCTTC. The variable domain in full, with the rest retrieved from reference TRBV19 and TRBJ1-2, is DGGITQSPKYLFRKEGQNVTLSCEQNLNHDAMYWYRQDPGQGLRLIYYSQIVNDFQKGDIAEGYSVSREKKESFPLTVTSAQKNPTAFYLCATGIGTGVTGYTFGSGTRLTVV.

The V gene is TRBV5-1, the J gene TRBJ2-7; possible D gene TRBD1, 5 bases. Germline V gene sequence: CDR1 SGHRS, CDR2 YFSETQ. V dropped 0 bases and J dropped 3 bases, with 13 bases sitting between them. The CDR3 is 15 residues long. The CDR3 DNA follows: TGCGCCAGCAGCTTGGCTTCGACAGTTGGCTACGAGCAGTACTTC. It translates to CASSLASTVGYEQYF.

This clone occurred once. The chain couples TRBV7-9 to TRBJ1-3; D is unclear. Germline CDR1 is SEHNR and CDR2 is FQNEAQ (reference sequence). Trimming pared 5 bases from V and 1 base from J, leaving 12 bases between. The CDR3 runs to 15 residues. The CDR3 region is CASSRSFGSGNTIYF. The CDR3, as DNA: TGTGCCAGCAGCCGGTCCTTCGGTTCTGGAAACACCATATATTTT.

This chain uses TRBV5-1 with TRBJ1-5; TRBD1 might be the D (6 bases). Germline V lookup: CDR1 SGHRS, CDR2 YFSETQ. The length of the CDR3 is 15 residues. V lost 0 bases, J lost 5 bases, and 12 bases lay in between. CDR3 sequence: CASSLVAGEHQPQHF. The CDR3 nucleotides read TGCGCCAGCAGCTTGGTGGCAGGGGAGCATCAGCCCCAGCATTTT.

This sequence joins TRBV24-1 and TRBJ2-7; D remains unclear. The length of the CDR3 is 14 residues. V was cut by 2 bases and J by 2 bases, with 9 bases left in between. The V gene's germline CDR1 is KGHDR and CDR2 SFDVKD. The CDR3 sequence: CATSDSNSPYEQYF. The DNA for the CDR3 is TGTGCCACCAGTGATTCAAACAGCCCCTACGAGCAGTACTTC.

The rearrangement joins TRBV28 to TRBJ1-2; D gene uncertain. The CDR3 spans 11 residues. Germline V gives CDR1 MDHEN, CDR2 SYDVKM. Trimming pared 1 base from V and 4 bases from J, leaving 1 base between. The CDR3 loop is CASSLSYGYTF. Written as DNA, the CDR3 is TGTGCCAGCAGTTTATCCTATGGCTACACCTTC.

The V call is TRBV7-3, the J call TRBJ2-3; 11 bases line up with TRBD1. J lost 2 bases, V lost 3 bases, and 7 bases had no gene match. The CDR3 sequence is 17 residues long. In germline, CDR1 is SGHTA, CDR2 FQGTGA. CDR3 nucleotide sequence: TGTGCCAGCAGCTTCTCACGGACAGGGGGCGACACAGATACGCAGTATTTT. This encodes CASSFSRTGGDTDTQYF.

The rearrangement links TRBV5-6 to TRBJ2-4; a weak D match, TRBD1 (5 bases). The CDR3 consists of 15 residues. The V and J ends lost 0 bases and 7 bases respectively, with 14 bases between them. CDR1 is SGHDT, CDR2 YYEEEE, per germline. CDR3 sequence: CASSLEQGGMNIQYF. Here the CDR3 DNA reads TGTGCCAGCAGCTTGGAGCAGGGTGGAATGAACATTCAGTACTTC.

The V call is TRBV5-1, the J call TRBJ2-2; D remains ambiguous. The CDR3 contains 15 residues. The germline CDR1 and CDR2 sequences are SGHRS and YFSETQ. The ends were cut back, 4 bases at V and 1 base at J, with 11 bases in the middle. CDR3 DNA sequence: TGCGCCAGCAGCCCCCGGGTCGGGAACACCGGGGAGCTGTTTTTT. As protein: CASSPRVGNTGELFF.

The rearrangement links TRBV7-2 to TRBJ2-1; D remains ambiguous. The CDR3 has 12 residues. The V gene lost 0 bases and the J gene lost 10 bases, with 7 bases spanning the gap. Germline V gene lookup returns CDR1 SGHTA and CDR2 FQGNSA. This CDR3 is CASSLAVGEQFF. CDR3 in DNA: TGTGCCAGCAGCTTAGCGGTTGGCGAGCAGTTCTTC. Filled out from reference TRBV7-2 and TRBJ2-1, the complete variable domain reads GAGVSQSPSNKVTEKGKDVELRCDPISGHTALYWYRQSLGQGLEFLIYFQGNSAPDKSGLPSDRFSAERTGGSVSTLTIQRTQQEDSAVYLCASSLAVGEQFFGPGTRLTVL.

This chain uses TRBV5-1 with TRBJ1-5, with D maybe TRBD1 (6 bases). CDR3 length: 14 residues. CDR1 and CDR2 (germline): SGHRS, YFSETQ. Deletions cut 0 bases from V and 7 bases from J, with 11 bases between. CDR3 coding DNA: TGCGCCAGCAGCTTGGTTCTCGGGGGCCAGCCCCAGCATTTT. Translation gives CASSLVLGGQPQHF. Drawing the rest from reference TRBV5-1 and TRBJ1-5, the complete variable domain is KAGVTQTPRYLIKTRGQQVTLSCSPISGHRSVSWYQQTPGQGLQFLFEYFSETQRNKGNFPGRFSGRQFSNSRSEMNVSTLELGDSALYLCASSLVLGGQPQHFGDGTRLSIL.

The rearrangement joins TRBV2 to TRBJ1-6; 9 bases agree with TRBD1. Losses at the gene ends were 10 bases for V and 10 bases for J; bases not matched to a gene: 8. Germline V gene data show CDR1 as SNHLY and CDR2 as FYNNEI. The length of the CDR3 is 13 residues. The DNA of the CDR3 is TGTGCCACCAGCAGGACAGGGGCCTCACCCCTCCACTTT. Encoded protein: CATSRTGASPLHF.

This chain uses TRBV11-3 with TRBJ1-3; D is ambiguous. This CDR3 is built from 12 residues. Germline loops: CDR1 SGHNT, CDR2 YENEEA. Trimming removed 4 bases from V and 4 bases from J, with 5 bases in between. The CDR3 DNA is TGTGCCAGCAGCTCCAGGGGAAACACCATATATTTT. This codes for CASSSRGNTIYF.

The genes are TRBV7-9 and TRBJ1-5, with a tentative D call TRBD1 (5 bases). This CDR3 is 19 amino acids long. The germline gives CDR1 SEHNR, CDR2 FQNEAQ (reference sequence). Between the trimmed V and J ends, which lost 0 bases and 0 bases, there was a span of 18 bases. The CDR3: CASSLAVGGGAYSNQPQHF. The CDR3 nucleotides are TGTGCCAGCAGCTTAGCGGTTGGTGGTGGGGCATATAGCAATCAGCCCCAGCATTTT.